This is a list of T cell receptor beta chains from one sample in a study of shared clonotypes between healthy human individuals. TCRdb's table, derived via immunoSEQ multiplex PCR, lists solely in-frame clones and lacks some. The data contain around 600,000 clones, about 97% of them singletons. Sequencing input: naive CD4+ T cells sorted from blood. These receptors all come from a woman aged 25 to 39 in good health. CDR3s include the opening cysteine and the closing phenylalanine or tryptophan. A clone size is listed for some rows: how often the clone was seen (once, few, many), or a class if it is expanded.

clone_size v_call cdr3_aa
NA TRBV2 CASKGGEVIHEQYF
NA TRBV10-2 CASSESAGGGQPQHF
NA TRBV18 CASSPDRYPGSNYGYTF
NA TRBV19 CRGPKNEKLFF
NA TRBV9 CASSVEPGLAYNEQFF
NA TRBV10-1 CASSGSYEQYF
NA TRBV5-8 CASSLISVWRGAGANVLTF
once TRBV7-2 CASSLDPGAPYEQYF
NA TRBV5-1 CASRYDRGPQETQYF
NA TRBV7-8 CASSALQGRTEAFF
NA TRBV19 CASSTGTSGQETQYF
NA TRBV28 CASSPGTSGSYEQYF
NA TRBV5-1 CASSRTWDNYGYTF
NA TRBV2 CATRTLGNTIYF
NA TRBV2 CASSGTGRNQPQHF
NA TRBV28 CAILRPQPPYEQYF
NA TRBV5-1 CASSLGREWSYNEQFF
NA TRBV20-1 CSATDPTEAFF
NA TRBV28 CASSFQGSYEQYF
NA TRBV21-1 CASSNGTGGWETQYF
NA TRBV19 CASSQTGTEINYGYTF
once TRBV15 CATSSDRGRQPQHF
NA TRBV27 CASSSWDRLAGVGELFF
NA TRBV2 CASSYTGGSTEQYF
NA TRBV5-4 CASSLEEGRPYGYTF
NA TRBV2 CASMRVGVVTDTQYF
NA TRBV6-1 CASSALAHSGELFF
NA TRBV6-1 CASRGAPGQPQHF
NA TRBV28 CASSLARFLYEQYF
NA TRBV5-1 CASSLLGTANTGELFF
once TRBV30 CAWSVGQPHSYEQYF
NA TRBV7-2 CASSWGQVETQYF
NA TRBV5-1 CASSFSDRGKGDTQYF
NA TRBV7-9 CASSPPPGQGGTGELFF
NA TRBV4-1 CASSQGRPFSGNTIYF
NA TRBV29-1 CSVAGSGNTIYF
NA TRBV12-5 CASGKPPYDRGYDQPQHF
once TRBV19 CASATGTSVNTGELFF
NA TRBV27 CASSPSGVKGYGYTF
NA TRBV5-1 CASRGSTNEKLFF
NA TRBV7-9 CASSLDSFNYGYTF
NA TRBV11-2 CASSYRGGQGGYGYTF
NA TRBV10-1 CASSVSGPPYEQYF
NA TRBV11-3 CASSLSLASGANTGELFF
once TRBV10-3 CAIMITGDLGNQPQHF
NA TRBV18 CASSPDRVRNIQYF
NA TRBV7-8 CASSLDTGNQETQYF
NA TRBV2 CASSEQGKYEAFF
NA TRBV2 CASSSGTGVFGQYF
NA TRBV7-3 CASSTSGDRRSNNYGYTF
NA TRBV21-1 CASRDLKTTNEKLFF